These 20 T cell receptor beta chains came from one sample sequenced in a study of CD8+ T cells in alopecia areata. Sequencing relied on a cDNA template that was reverse transcribed from extracted RNA. The assay was immunoSEQ multiplex PCR, and TCRdb's table has in-frame clones only and misses some. Altogether 270,000 or so clones were found in the sample, and no singletons occur. On the basis of CD4, CD8alpha, NKG2D, NKG2ACE and other markers, pooled cutaneous lymph node cells were sorted. Sample: CD4+ T cells sorted from a lymph node. Receptors originate from a C3H/HeJ mouse with alopecia areata. For this strain, the MHC haplotype corresponds to H2-k.

This clone has a handful of counts. Mouse gene names apply. The CDR3 end lies 4 residues beyond the end of the read and is filled in from the germline J gene. V is TRBV1 and J is TRBJ2-2; no clear D gene. The CDR3 covers 16 residues. Between the trimmed V and J ends, which lost 0 bases and 0 bases, there was a span of 8 bases. Germline CDR1 is NSQYPW and CDR2 is LRSPGD (reference sequence). Incomplete CDR3 DNA: TGCACCTGCAGTGCAGATAACAGAGCAAACACCGGG. Translated: CTCSADNRANTG. The whole CDR3 reads CTCSADNRANTGQLYF.

This clone was seen a handful of times. Gene names and germline match the mouse. The CDR3 goes on 4 residues after the read ends, and that part is filled in from the germline J gene. The same CDR3 can be traced to other DNA sequences in this sample. The chain carries TRBV1 and TRBJ1-1; 10 nucleotides match TRBD1. V gave up 5 bases and J gave up 3 bases; unmatched junction bases: 3. The germline V gene has CDR1 NSQYPW and CDR2 LRSPGD (reference sequence). This CDR3 comprises 14 residues. The CDR3 sequence: CTCSPGQGYTEVFF. Partial CDR3 DNA: TGCACCTGCAGTCCGGGACAGGGGTACACA.

This clone was seen a handful of times. The gene symbols are mouse symbols. From the germline J gene comes the end of the CDR3, since the read stops 4 residues before it. The chain couples TRBV14 to TRBJ2-1; D remains ambiguous. CDR1 is SGHDT, CDR2 FRDEAV, per germline. The V gene lost 5 bases and the J gene lost 0 bases, with 9 bases spanning the gap. The CDR3 length is 14 residues. The sequenced part of the CDR3 DNA is TGTGCCAGCAGCCCTAATTATAACTATGCT. This translates into CASSPNYNYA. The full CDR3 protein reads CASSPNYNYAEQFF.

This clone has just a few counts. Gene and germline names: mouse. The CDR3 goes on 4 residues after the read ends, and that part is filled in from the germline J gene. The chain has TRBV14 and TRBJ2-1; a possible D gene is TRBD1 (5 bases). The length of the CDR3 is 15 residues. V lost 2 bases and J 5 bases, leaving 14 bases between the germline ends. The germline CDR1 and CDR2 sequences are SGHDT and FRDEAV. The CDR3 region is CASSLWQGRNAEQFF. Incomplete CDR3 DNA: TGTGCCAGCAGTTTGTGGCAGGGTCGAAATGCT.

This clone has just a few counts. Germline and genes here are mouse. The read gets to within 4 residues of the CDR3 end, and the germline J gene fills in the rest. This sequence joins TRBV19 and TRBJ1-2; TRBD1 aligns across 8 bases. The CDR3 extends over 13 amino acids. The germline V gene has CDR1 FNHDT and CDR2 SITEND (reference sequence). The sequenced part of the CDR3 DNA is TGTGCCAGCAAACGGACAGGGAGCCCC. Its protein product is CASKRTGSP. The complete CDR3 protein is CASKRTGSPDYTF.

In its sample, this clone was seen a few times. The genes are named according to mouse. The read ends 4 residues shy of where the CDR3 ends; the end is completed using the germline J gene. This same CDR3 is encoded by further DNA sequences in the sample. The rearrangement uses TRBV13-1 and TRBJ2-5, with 9 bases aligning to TRBD2. Unmatched junction bases numbered 4, after V lost 5 bases and J lost 3 bases. This CDR3 is built from 14 residues. The germline V gene encodes CDR1 NSHNY and CDR2 SYGAGN. The DNA read from the CDR3 is TGTGCCAGCAGCGCCGACTGGGGGCAAGAC. It translates to CASSADWGQD. The CDR3 reads in full as CASSADWGQDTQYF.

Ten or more counts support this clone. Gene names and germline refer to mouse. The read terminates 4 residues before the CDR3 end, so the remaining end is supplied by the germline J gene. The J gene is TRBJ2-1, the V gene TRBV17; 9 bases are a match to TRBD2. The germline V gene encodes CDR1 MNHDT and CDR2 YYDKIL. V was pared by 4 bases and J by 6 bases, with 1 base of the junction left unmatched. The CDR3 contains 13 residues. CDR3 DNA (partial): TGTGCTAGCAGTAACTGGGGGGCTGCT. It yields the protein CASSNWGAA. The whole CDR3 reads CASSNWGAAEQFF.

This clone was detected only a few times. Each gene name is a mouse one. The CDR3 end is not reached by the read, which stops 4 residues before it; the germline J gene fills it in. This rearrangement joins TRBV5 to TRBJ2-1, with D unresolved. The CDR3 covers 12 residues. Germline loops: CDR1 LGHNA, CDR2 YNLKQL (reference sequence). The CDR3 region is CASSQARSEQFF. CDR3 bases read: TGTGCCAGCAGCCAAGCCAGGTCT.

This clone was seen a few times. Mouse names are used for the genes. The read finishes 4 residues shy of the CDR3 end, and the germline J gene is used to complete it. The chain recombines TRBV13-1 with TRBJ2-4, with 10 bases aligning to TRBD2. The CDR3 consists of 16 residues. Germline V gene sequence: CDR1 NSHNY, CDR2 SYGAGN. The junction had 4 bases not matched to a gene; V was cut back by 3 bases and J by 0 bases. The CDR3 DNA, read in part, is TGTGCCAGCAGTGGGACTGGGGGTTCTAGTCAAAAC. It specifies CASSGTGGSSQN. Given in full, the CDR3 is CASSGTGGSSQNTLYF.

Points on this clone: Gene names and germline refer to mouse. The sequenced fragment ends 4 residues before the CDR3 boundary, so the rest is inferred from the germline J gene. The same CDR3 arises from other DNA sequences in this sample as well. The chain links TRBV19 to TRBJ2-5, with a weak D call TRBD2 (5 bases). Germline CDR1 FNHDT, CDR2 SITEND (reference sequence). This CDR3 spans 13 amino acids. V was trimmed by 0 bases and J by 3 bases, leaving 5 bases between them. Partial CDR3 DNA: TGTGCCAGCAGTATAGGGACTCAAGAC. It encodes CASSIGTQD. The full CDR3 is CASSIGTQDTQYF.

In regard to this clone: Gene names are mouse gene names. The read terminates 3 residues ahead of where the CDR3 ends, so the germline J gene completes it. The rearrangement uses TRBV13-1 and TRBJ1-6; D not certain. TRBJ1-6 belongs to the ORF category, with a function that is uncertain. V was clipped by 0 bases and J by 4 bases, with 11 bases between them. CDR1 and CDR2 from the germline V gene are NSHNY and SYGAGN. This CDR3 is built from 16 residues. The CDR3 protein is CASSDALRQYNSPLYF. The covered CDR3 bases are TGTGCCAGCAGTGATGCACTGAGGCAGTATAATTCGCCC.

As to this clone: All gene names here are mouse names. The read terminates 4 residues ahead of where the CDR3 ends, so the germline J gene completes it. This chain joins TRBV19 and TRBJ1-2; possibly TRBD1 for D (6 bases). The CDR3 is made up of 14 amino acids. CDR1 is FNHDT and CDR2 is SITEND in the germline V gene (reference sequence). Trimming removed 0 bases at V and 4 bases at J, with 10 bases between. Incomplete CDR3 DNA: TGTGCCAGCAGTATAGTGGGGGGCTCCTCC. It translates to CASSIVGGSS. The CDR3 in its entirety is CASSIVGGSSDYTF.

This clone has just a few counts. Genes and germline are mouse. Read data end 4 residues before the CDR3 end; the end is taken from the germline J gene. This chain connects TRBV13-2 to TRBJ2-2; 11 bases are shared with TRBD2. The CDR3 covers 15 residues. CDR1 is NNHNN and CDR2 is SYGAGS in the germline V gene (reference sequence). The V and J ends lost 2 bases and 4 bases, in that order; junction bases with no gene match: 1. The CDR3 DNA, read in part, is TGTGCCAGCGGTGAACTGGGGGGGCCCACCGGG. Protein sequence: CASGELGGPTG. The entire CDR3 is CASGELGGPTGQLYF.

This clone was detected a few times. Mouse gene names and germline throughout. Coverage ceases 4 residues before the CDR3 finishes, and the germline J gene fills in the end. The V and J genes are TRBV14 and TRBJ2-7; weak D call: TRBD1 (5 bases). Per germline, CDR1 SGHDT and CDR2 FRDEAV. The CDR3 sequence is 13 residues long. V was shortened by 5 bases and J by 2 bases, with 11 bases between the two germline ends. The CDR3 loop is CASRPDRTYEQYF. The covered CDR3 bases are TGTGCCAGCAGACCCGACAGAACCTAT.

Only a few counts were recorded for this clone. Germline and genes: mouse. The observed sequence ends 4 residues before the CDR3 terminus, with the missing tail filled in from the germline J gene. The genes are TRBV19 and TRBJ2-1; 7 bases map to TRBD1. The CDR3 is 13 residues long. The germline CDR1 and CDR2 sequences are FNHDT and SITEND (reference sequence). The DNA read from the CDR3 is TGTGCCAGCAGGCCGACAGGGCAGGCT. The encoded protein is CASRPTGQA. The full CDR3 protein reads CASRPTGQAEQFF.

This clone has a handful of counts. The germline and genes are mouse ones. The read finishes 4 residues shy of the CDR3 end, and the germline J gene is used to complete it. The rearrangement uses TRBV19 and TRBJ2-7; perhaps TRBD2 as D (7 bases). The germline V gene has CDR1 FNHDT and CDR2 SITEND (reference sequence). The CDR3 has 14 residues. Trimming removed 1 base at V and 3 bases at J, with 11 bases between. The sequenced part of the CDR3 DNA is TGTGCCAGCAGTATAAGGGGGGCCATCTAT. It encodes CASSIRGAIY. The CDR3 as a whole reads CASSIRGAIYEQYF. Complete variable domain (other parts from reference TRBV19 and TRBJ2-7): GGIITQTPKFLIGQEGQKLTLKCQQNFNHDTMYWYRQDSGKGLRLIYYSITENDLQKGDLSEGYDASREKKSSFSLTVTSAQKNEMAVFLCASSIRGAIYEQYFGPGTRLTVL.

This clone showed up just a few times. Gene names refer to mouse genes. The read gets to within 4 residues of the CDR3 end, and the germline J gene fills in the rest. The V gene is TRBV13-1, the J gene TRBJ2-7; D is uncertain. The CDR3 extends over 13 amino acids. The germline V gene has CDR1 NSHNY and CDR2 SYGAGN. Incomplete CDR3 DNA: TGTGCCAGCAGTGATGCAATAGTATAT. Its translation: CASSDAIVY. The CDR3 as a whole reads CASSDAIVYEQYF.

This clone has only a few counts. Gene names refer to mouse genes. Within the sample, other DNA sequences also encode this same CDR3. The chain's CDR3 is CASSQEDRDEQYF. Partial CDR3 DNA: TGTGCCAGCAGCCAAGAAGACAGGGAT. V gene TRBV5 combines with J gene TRBJ2-7; 7 bases line up with TRBD1. The CDR3 goes on 4 residues after the read ends, and that part is filled in from the germline J gene. Germline V gene lookup returns CDR1 LGHNA and CDR2 YNLKQL (reference sequence). The CDR3 runs to 13 residues.

A word on this clone: Germline and genes here are mouse. The CDR3 protein is CASSAPGQKNTLYF. The DNA read from the CDR3 is TGTGCTAGCAGTGCCCCGGGACAAAAAAAC. The chain combines TRBV17 with TRBJ2-4; TRBD1 might be the D (6 bases). The read comes to an end 4 residues before the CDR3 does, leaving the germline J gene to fill in the end. The CDR3 length is 14 residues. Germline loops: CDR1 MNHDT, CDR2 YYDKIL.

This clone has only a few counts. The listed genes are named as in mouse. Read coverage stops 4 residues before the CDR3 terminus; the germline J gene supplies the remainder. The rearrangement uses TRBV19 and TRBJ1-2; TRBD1 matches 7 bases. V lost 5 bases to trimming and J lost 0 bases; unmatched junction nucleotides: 7. Germline CDR1 and CDR2: FNHDT and SITEND (reference sequence). CDR3 length: 15 amino acids. The CDR3 loop is CASSRGQASNSDYTF. Incomplete CDR3 DNA: TGTGCCAGCAGCCGCGGACAGGCCTCAAACTCC.